The 20 T cell receptor beta chains listed next were all sequenced from one sample in a study of blood T cell repertoires in COVID-19. Repertoires were generated with immunoSEQ multiplex PCR, while TCRdb's copy carries only in-frame clones and drops some. The sample has about 160,000 clones; 70% to 85% are singletons. Sequenced: peripheral blood. The receptors here all came from a woman aged 80 or over with acute or convalescent COVID-19.

The V call is TRBV15, the J call TRBJ2-1; 7 nucleotides align to TRBD2. CDR3 length: 13 residues. Germline V gives CDR1 LNHNV, CDR2 YYDKDF (reference sequence). V lost 5 bases, J lost 13 bases, and 11 bases stayed unmatched. The CDR3 coding sequence is TGTGCCACCAGCCCGAGCTTGGGGGACTATCAGTTCTTC. Encoded protein: CATSPSLGDYQFF.

The chain recombines TRBV4-3 with TRBJ2-7, with D possibly matching TRBD2 (6 bases). The germline gives CDR1 LGHNA, CDR2 YSLEER. The CDR3 has 14 residues. V gave up 0 bases and J gave up 5 bases, with 11 bases separating them. The DNA of the CDR3 is TGCGCCAGCAGCCAAGAAGGGCGGGGAGACGAGCAGTACTTC. Translation: CASSQEGRGDEQYF.

The rearrangement links TRBV6-5 to TRBJ1-4; D is uncertain. The CDR3 runs to 11 residues. V shed 6 bases and J shed 5 bases, with 4 bases lying between them. Germline V CDR1 and CDR2: MNHEY, SVGAGI. The DNA for the CDR3 is TGTGCCAGCAGCCAAAATGAAAAACTGTTTTTT. This gives the protein CASSQNEKLFF.

The chain recombines TRBV15 with TRBJ1-2; 7 bases align to TRBD1. V shed 0 bases, J shed 7 bases, and the junction held 2 bases outside the gene matches. Germline lookup yields CDR1 LNHNV and CDR2 YYDKDF (reference sequence). The CDR3 is made up of 13 amino acids. CDR3 nucleotide sequence: TGTGCCACCAGCAGAGAAGGGGGCGGTGGCTACACCTTC. Translated, it gives CATSREGGGGYTF.

The CDR3 sequence is CASSIESRNQPQHF. The CDR3 DNA reads as TGTGCCAGTAGTATCGAGTCTCGTAATCAGCCCCAGCATTTT. The chain employs TRBV19 and TRBJ1-5; no clear D. Trimming pared 3 bases from V and 4 bases from J, leaving 10 bases between. The germline V gene has CDR1 LNHDA and CDR2 SQIVND (reference sequence). The CDR3 sequence is 14 residues long.

The chain has TRBV18 and TRBJ1-5, with TRBD1 matching over 10 bases. Germline-derived CDR1 and CDR2 are KGHSH and LQKENI. This CDR3 is 16 amino acids long. V lost 3 bases, J lost 5 bases, and 7 bases stayed unmatched. The CDR3, as DNA: TGTGCCAGCTCACCCCCCGGGGGGACAGGGGATCAGCCCCAGCATTTT. Its translation is CASSPPGGTGDQPQHF.

This clone appeared a few times. The chain is built from TRBV10-1 and TRBJ1-1; D is unresolved. The CDR3 is 13 residues long. Germline V gene sequence: CDR1 WNHNN, CDR2 SYGVQD (reference sequence). The V and J ends lost 5 bases and 1 base respectively, with 8 bases between them. The CDR3 bases are TGCGCCAGCAGTTTTTCAGGGAACACTGAAGCTTTCTTT. Translation gives CASSFSGNTEAFF.

CDR3 DNA: TGTGCCAGCAGCGCAGACAGGGGTGGCTCTAATGAAAAACTGTTTTTT. Protein: CASSADRGGSNEKLFF. The V gene is TRBV9, the J gene TRBJ1-4; 8 nucleotides agree with TRBD1. The ends lost 3 bases at V and 3 bases at J; junction bases unmatched: 7. Germline V lookup: CDR1 SGDLS, CDR2 YYNGEE. The CDR3 is made up of 16 amino acids. The variable domain in full, completed from reference TRBV9 and TRBJ1-4, reads DSGVTQTPKHLITATGQRVTLRCSPRSGDLSVYWYQQSLDQGLQFLIQYYNGEERAKGNILERFSAQQFPDLHSELNLSSLELGDSALYFCASSADRGGSNEKLFFGSGTQLSVL.

V is TRBV6-6 and J is TRBJ1-1; D is perhaps TRBD1 (5 bases). V was cut by 6 bases and J by 1 base, with 15 bases left in between. The CDR3 has 15 residues. The V gene's germline CDR1 is MNHNY and CDR2 SVGAGI (reference sequence). The CDR3 loop reads CASRYMDTENTEAFF. The CDR3 DNA sequence: TGTGCCAGCAGATACATGGACACGGAGAACACTGAAGCTTTCTTT.

This sequence joins TRBV19 and TRBJ2-6, with a tentative D call TRBD1 (5 bases). V lost 4 bases, J lost 0 bases, and 7 bases lay in between. This CDR3 contains 15 residues. From germline, CDR1 is LNHDA and CDR2 SQIVND (reference sequence). Written as DNA, the CDR3 is TGTGCCAGTAGTAACAGGTCCTCTGGGGCCAACGTCCTGACTTTC. It yields the protein CASSNRSSGANVLTF.

The chain recombines TRBV12-3 or TRBV12-4 with TRBJ1-1; perhaps TRBD1 as D (6 bases). The CDR3 covers 11 residues. V was clipped by 7 bases and J by 8 bases, with 11 bases between them. The CDR3 region has the DNA TGTGCCAGCACGATAACAGGGGAAGCTTTCTTT. Amino acid sequence: CASTITGEAFF.

This clone was recorded at least ten times. J is TRBJ2-5 and V is TRBV5-6, with D possibly matching TRBD2 (6 bases). The germline V gene encodes CDR1 SGHDT and CDR2 YYEEEE. Trimming cost V 0 bases and J 5 bases, with 17 bases left between them. CDR3 size: 16 residues. In DNA form, the CDR3 reads TGTGCCAGCAGCTTGGCCCCGGCCGGGGGTAGGGAGACCCAGTACTTC. Amino acid sequence: CASSLAPAGGRETQYF.

The chain uses TRBV5-6 and TRBJ2-3, with TRBD1 matching over 12 bases. This CDR3 spans 15 amino acids. The V and J ends lost 3 bases and 2 bases, in that order; junction bases with no gene match: 1. The V gene's germline CDR1 is SGHDT and CDR2 YYEEEE. The CDR3 DNA follows: TGTGCCAGCAGCTCGGGACAGGGGGCCACAGATACGCAGTATTTT. It specifies CASSSGQGATDTQYF.

This sequence joins TRBV5-4 and TRBJ2-1, with TRBD2 matching over 11 bases. V trimming: 1 base; J trimming: 6 bases; junction bases outside the gene matches: 3. The CDR3 contains 15 residues. Germline CDR1 SGHNT, CDR2 YYREEE (reference sequence). The CDR3 loop is CASSLKLAGANEQFF. The CDR3 DNA is TGTGCCAGCAGCTTGAAACTAGCGGGAGCCAATGAGCAGTTCTTC.

The table lists this clone with a count of one. The rearrangement uses TRBV28 and TRBJ2-7, with 8 positions matching TRBD1. V lost 7 bases to trimming and J lost 0 bases; unmatched junction nucleotides: 5. This CDR3 has 14 amino acids. Germline V gene lookup returns CDR1 MDHEN and CDR2 SYDVKM. Written as DNA, the CDR3 is TGTGCCAGCAAGACAGGGGATAGCTCCTACGAGCAGTACTTC. Translation gives CASKTGDSSYEQYF.

This clone appeared a single time. V gene TRBV7-9 combines with J gene TRBJ1-2, with a weak D call TRBD1 (6 bases). V was clipped by 6 bases and J by 4 bases, with 18 bases between them. Germline lookup yields CDR1 SEHNR and CDR2 FQNEAQ (reference sequence). This CDR3 contains 15 residues. Here the CDR3 DNA reads TGTGCCAGCAGTTCTACAGGGACCGCAGCCTATGGCTACACCTTC. Translated: CASSSTGTAAYGYTF.

This chain connects TRBV5-4 to TRBJ1-2, with TRBD1 as a possible D gene (6 bases). Germline V lookup: CDR1 SGHNT, CDR2 YYREEE (reference sequence). Trimming removed 4 bases at V and 4 bases at J, with 14 bases between. The CDR3 is 14 residues long. CDR3 in DNA: TGTGCCAGCAGCATACCTCAGGGGAGCTATGGCTACACCTTC. Its translation is CASSIPQGSYGYTF.

The sample holds one count of this clone. The chain is built from TRBV5-5 and TRBJ2-7; 8 bases fit TRBD2. The CDR3 runs 15 residues. Germline CDR1 SGHKS, CDR2 YYEKEE (reference sequence). Germline trimming cut 0 bases from V and 1 base from J; bases unmatched to any gene: 3. CDR3 nucleotides: TGTGCCAGCAGCTTGGCCGGGGGGGTTTCCTACGAGCAGTACTTC. Protein sequence: CASSLAGGVSYEQYF.

This clone was detected once. The sample has other DNA sequences that encode this CDR3 too. V and J are TRBV5-1 and TRBJ1-1; D is unclear. V was trimmed by 3 bases and J by 0 bases, leaving 9 bases between them. CDR1 and CDR2 from the germline V gene are SGHRS and YFSETQ. This CDR3 contains 14 residues. The CDR3 here is CASSWVGVNTEAFF. In nucleotides, the CDR3 is TGCGCCAGCAGCTGGGTCGGGGTGAACACTGAAGCTTTCTTT.

The J gene is TRBJ2-7, the V gene TRBV27; TRBD2 matches at 14 bases. The CDR3 spans 17 residues. V lost 3 bases to trimming and J lost 0 bases; unmatched junction nucleotides: 4. Germline loops: CDR1 MNHEY, CDR2 SMNVEV (reference sequence). The CDR3 here is CASSFRTSGRYSYEQYF. The CDR3 DNA reads TGTGCCAGCAGTTTCCGGACTAGCGGGAGGTACTCCTACGAGCAGTACTTC.